The clone carrying this T cell receptor beta chain was observed a few times. The donors, healthy Caucasians from Russia, were aged roughly 6 to 90. A second PCR of 7 to 11 cycles used a sample-barcoded 5' primer and a J-beta primer mix. TCRdb used MiXCR to reprocess the 5' RACE reads, holding one entry per CDR3 protein. The table lists about 970,000 distinct CDR3 sequences, just over 50% of them singletons. The data originate from a study of blood T cells in healthy people across ages. This CDR3 comprises 16 residues. Germline-derived CDR1 and CDR2 are LGHNA and YSLEER. The V and J ends lost 0 bases and 1 base respectively, with 12 bases between them.

Sequenced sample: blood. This chain connects TRBV4-3 to TRBJ1-1, with D tentatively TRBD1 (5 bases). This clonotype was obtained from a woman aged 55-70 years in good health. CDR3 amino acids: CASSQDGGSRNTEAFF. For the CDR3, the DNA is TGCGCCAGCAGCCAAGATGGGGGATCGCGGAACACTGAAGCTTTCTTT.